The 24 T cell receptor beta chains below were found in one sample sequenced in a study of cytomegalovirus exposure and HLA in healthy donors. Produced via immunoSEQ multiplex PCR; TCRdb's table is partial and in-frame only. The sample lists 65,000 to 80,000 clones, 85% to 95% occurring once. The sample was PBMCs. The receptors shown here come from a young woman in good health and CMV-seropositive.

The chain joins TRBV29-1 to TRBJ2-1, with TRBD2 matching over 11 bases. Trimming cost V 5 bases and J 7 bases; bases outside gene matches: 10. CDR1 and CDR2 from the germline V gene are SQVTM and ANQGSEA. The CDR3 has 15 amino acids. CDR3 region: CSVRGLAGGHNEQFF. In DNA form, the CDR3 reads TGCAGCGTTCGCGGGCTAGCGGGAGGCCATAATGAGCAGTTCTTC.

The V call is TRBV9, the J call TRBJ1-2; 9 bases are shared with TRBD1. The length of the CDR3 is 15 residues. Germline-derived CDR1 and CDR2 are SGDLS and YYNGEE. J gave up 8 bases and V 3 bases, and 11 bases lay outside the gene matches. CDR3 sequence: CASSGPDRGKRGYTF. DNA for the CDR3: TGTGCCAGCAGCGGCCCGGACAGGGGAAAAAGAGGCTACACCTTC.

Here the CDR3 DNA reads TGTGCCAGCATTATCCAGGTCGACCCAAATTCACCCCTCCACTTT. Translated: CASIIQVDPNSPLHF. The chain employs TRBV2 and TRBJ1-6; no reliable D call. The CDR3 sequence is 15 residues long. From germline, CDR1 is SNHLY and CDR2 FYNNEI. Between the trimmed V and J ends, which lost 7 bases and 7 bases, there was a span of 17 bases.

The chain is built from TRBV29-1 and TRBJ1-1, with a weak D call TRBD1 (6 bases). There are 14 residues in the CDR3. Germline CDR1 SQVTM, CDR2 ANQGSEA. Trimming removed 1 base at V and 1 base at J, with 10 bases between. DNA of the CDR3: TGCAGCGTTGAAGTGCGAGGGGGGAACACTGAAGCTTTCTTT. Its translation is CSVEVRGGNTEAFF.

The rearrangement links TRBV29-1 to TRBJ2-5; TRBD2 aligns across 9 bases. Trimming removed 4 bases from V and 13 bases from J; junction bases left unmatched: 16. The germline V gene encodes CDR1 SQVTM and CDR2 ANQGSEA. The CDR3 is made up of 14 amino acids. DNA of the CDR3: TGCAGCGTTGCGGCCCTTAGCGGGAGTCTCTCCGGGTACTTC. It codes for CSVAALSGSLSGYF.

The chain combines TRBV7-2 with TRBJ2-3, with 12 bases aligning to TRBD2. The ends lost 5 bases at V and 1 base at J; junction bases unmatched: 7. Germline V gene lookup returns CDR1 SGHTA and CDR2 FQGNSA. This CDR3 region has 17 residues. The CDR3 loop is CASSPISSGGGTDTQYF. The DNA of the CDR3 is TGTGCCAGCAGCCCCATCTCTAGCGGGGGGGGCACAGATACGCAGTATTTT.

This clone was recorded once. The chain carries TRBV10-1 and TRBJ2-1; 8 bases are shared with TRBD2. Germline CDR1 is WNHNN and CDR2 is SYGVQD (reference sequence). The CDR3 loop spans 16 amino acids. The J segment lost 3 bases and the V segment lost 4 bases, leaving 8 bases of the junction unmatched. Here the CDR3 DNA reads TGCGCCAGCAGTGTGGGCAGCGGGGGACGCTACAATGAGCAGTTCTTC. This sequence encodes CASSVGSGGRYNEQFF.

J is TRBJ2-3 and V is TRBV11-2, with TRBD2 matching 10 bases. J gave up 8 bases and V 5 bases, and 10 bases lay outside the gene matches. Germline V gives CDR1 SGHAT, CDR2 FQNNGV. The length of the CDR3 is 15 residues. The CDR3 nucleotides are TGTGCCAGCAGCCCCCTAGCGGGAGCCCCCCGTACGCAGTATTTT. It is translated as CASSPLAGAPRTQYF.

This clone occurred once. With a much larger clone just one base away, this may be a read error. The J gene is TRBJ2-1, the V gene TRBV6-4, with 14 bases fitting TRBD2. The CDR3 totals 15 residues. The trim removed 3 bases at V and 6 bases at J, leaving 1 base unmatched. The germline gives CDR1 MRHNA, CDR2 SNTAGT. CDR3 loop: CASSEGTSGSNEQFF. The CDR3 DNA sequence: TGTGCCAGCAGTGAGGGGACTAGCGGGAGCAATGAGCAGTTCTTC.

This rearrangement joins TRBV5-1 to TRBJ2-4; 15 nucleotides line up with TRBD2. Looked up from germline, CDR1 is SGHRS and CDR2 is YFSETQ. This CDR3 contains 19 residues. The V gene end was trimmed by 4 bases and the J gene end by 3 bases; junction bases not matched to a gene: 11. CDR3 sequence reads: CASSRNPGLAGGVKNIQYF. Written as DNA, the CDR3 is TGCGCCAGCAGCCGCAACCCGGGACTAGCGGGAGGTGTCAAAAACATTCAGTACTTC.

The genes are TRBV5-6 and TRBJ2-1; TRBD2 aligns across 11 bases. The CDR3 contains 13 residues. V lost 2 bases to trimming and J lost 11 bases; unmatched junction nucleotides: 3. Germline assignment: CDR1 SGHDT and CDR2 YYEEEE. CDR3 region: CASSLRLAGKQFF. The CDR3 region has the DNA TGTGCCAGCAGCTTACGACTAGCGGGAAAGCAGTTCTTC.

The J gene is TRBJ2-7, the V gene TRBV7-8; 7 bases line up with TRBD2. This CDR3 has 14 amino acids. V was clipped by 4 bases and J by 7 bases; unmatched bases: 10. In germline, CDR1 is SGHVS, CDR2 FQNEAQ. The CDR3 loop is CASSYMGGSREQYF. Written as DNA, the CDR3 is TGTGCCAGCAGCTACATGGGGGGGTCTCGGGAGCAGTACTTC.

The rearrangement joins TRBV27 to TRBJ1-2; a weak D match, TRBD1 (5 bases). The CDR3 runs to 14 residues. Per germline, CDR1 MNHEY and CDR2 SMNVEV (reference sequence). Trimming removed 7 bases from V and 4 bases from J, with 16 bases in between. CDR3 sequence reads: CASTIRPGGYGYTF. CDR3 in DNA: TGTGCCAGCACTATTAGACCGGGGGGCTATGGCTACACCTTC.

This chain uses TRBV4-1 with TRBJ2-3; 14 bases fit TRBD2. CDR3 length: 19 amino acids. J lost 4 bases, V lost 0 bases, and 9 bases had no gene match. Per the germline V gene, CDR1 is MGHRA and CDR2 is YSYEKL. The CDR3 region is CASSQEGLAGGLRADTQYF. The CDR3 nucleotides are TGCGCCAGCAGCCAAGAAGGACTAGCGGGAGGCCTTAGGGCAGATACGCAGTATTTT.

Here the CDR3 reads CASSWPGVSYGYTF. CDR3 nucleotides: TGTGCCAGCAGCTGGCCCGGGGTCAGCTATGGCTACACCTTC. The V and J genes are TRBV5-6 and TRBJ1-2; unclear D gene. Trimming took off 3 bases at V and 4 bases at J, with 13 bases between the two ends. Germline lookup yields CDR1 SGHDT and CDR2 YYEEEE. The length of the CDR3 is 14 residues.

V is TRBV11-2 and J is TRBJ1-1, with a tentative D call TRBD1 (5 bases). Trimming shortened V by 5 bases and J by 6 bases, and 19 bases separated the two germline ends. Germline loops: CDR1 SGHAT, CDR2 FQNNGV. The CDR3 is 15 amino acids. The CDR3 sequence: CASSPTGQGSPEAFF. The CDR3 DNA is TGTGCCAGCAGCCCCACGGGCCAGGGAAGCCCTGAAGCTTTCTTT.

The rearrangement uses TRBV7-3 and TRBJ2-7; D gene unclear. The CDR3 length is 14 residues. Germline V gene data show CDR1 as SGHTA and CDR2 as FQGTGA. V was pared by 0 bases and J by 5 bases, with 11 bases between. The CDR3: CASSLTGPPNEQYF. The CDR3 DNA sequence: TGTGCCAGCAGCTTAACGGGCCCCCCCAACGAGCAGTACTTC.

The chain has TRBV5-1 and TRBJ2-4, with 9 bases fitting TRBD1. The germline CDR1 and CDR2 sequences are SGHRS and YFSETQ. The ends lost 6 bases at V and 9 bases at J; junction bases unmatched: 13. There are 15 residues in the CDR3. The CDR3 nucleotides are TGCGCCAGCAAACCGGGGGACAGGGTGGTTGGCATTCAGTACTTC. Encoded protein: CASKPGDRVVGIQYF. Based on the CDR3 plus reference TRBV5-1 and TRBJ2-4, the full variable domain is KAGVTQTPRYLIKTRGQQVTLSCSPISGHRSVSWYQQTPGQGLQFLFEYFSETQRNKGNFPGRFSGRQFSNSRSEMNVSTLELGDSALYLCASKPGDRVVGIQYFGAGTRLSVL.

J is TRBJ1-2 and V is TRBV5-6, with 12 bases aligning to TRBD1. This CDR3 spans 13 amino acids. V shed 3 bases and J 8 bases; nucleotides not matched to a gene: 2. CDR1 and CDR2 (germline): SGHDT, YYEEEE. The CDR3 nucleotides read TGTGCCAGCAGCTACGGGACAGGGGGCGGCTACACCTTC. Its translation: CASSYGTGGGYTF.

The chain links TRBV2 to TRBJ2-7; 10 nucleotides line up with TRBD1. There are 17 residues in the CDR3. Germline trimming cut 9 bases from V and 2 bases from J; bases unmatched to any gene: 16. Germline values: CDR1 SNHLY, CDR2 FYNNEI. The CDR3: CARSGTGASRAPYEQYF. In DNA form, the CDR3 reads TGTGCCAGGTCCGGGACAGGGGCCTCACGTGCACCCTACGAGCAGTACTTC.

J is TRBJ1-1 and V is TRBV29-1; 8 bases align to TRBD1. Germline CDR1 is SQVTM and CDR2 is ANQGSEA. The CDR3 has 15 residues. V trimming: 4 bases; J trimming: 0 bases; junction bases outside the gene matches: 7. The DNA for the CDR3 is TGCAGCGTTGGGCAGGGGGCCGGATTGAACACTGAAGCTTTCTTT. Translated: CSVGQGAGLNTEAFF.

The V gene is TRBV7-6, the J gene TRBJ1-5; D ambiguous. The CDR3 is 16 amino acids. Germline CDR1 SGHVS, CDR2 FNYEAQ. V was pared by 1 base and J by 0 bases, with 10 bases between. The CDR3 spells CASSLGQAYSNQPQHF. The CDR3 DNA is TGTGCCAGCAGCTTAGGGCAGGCGTATAGCAATCAGCCCCAGCATTTT.

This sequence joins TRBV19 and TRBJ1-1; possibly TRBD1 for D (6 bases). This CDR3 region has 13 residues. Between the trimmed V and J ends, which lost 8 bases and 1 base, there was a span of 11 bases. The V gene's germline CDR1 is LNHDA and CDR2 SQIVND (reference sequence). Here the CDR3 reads CASQQGSNTEAFF. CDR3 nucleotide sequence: TGTGCCAGTCAACAGGGCTCGAACACTGAAGCTTTCTTT.

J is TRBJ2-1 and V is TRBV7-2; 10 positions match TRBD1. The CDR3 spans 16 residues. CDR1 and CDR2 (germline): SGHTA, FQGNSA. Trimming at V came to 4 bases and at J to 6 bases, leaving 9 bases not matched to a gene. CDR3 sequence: CASSSPRDRGLNEQFF. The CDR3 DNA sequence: TGTGCCAGCAGCTCCCCGCGGGACAGGGGCCTCAATGAGCAGTTCTTC.